This is a list of T cell receptor beta chains from one sample in a study of blood T cell repertoires in COVID-19. Clones were sequenced by immunoSEQ multiplex PCR, and TCRdb holds only the in-frame ones, with some missing. The sample has some 240,000 clones; approximately 88% are singletons. The source material was peripheral blood. The receptor set was obtained from a man aged 55 to 70 who had recovered from COVID-19. CDR3s include the opening cysteine and the closing phenylalanine or tryptophan.

j_call v_call cdr3_aa
TRBJ2-7 TRBV4-1 CASSQEGRRDYEQYF
TRBJ2-1 TRBV21-1 CASTNPGWGDNEQFF
TRBJ1-1 TRBV18 CASSMDRMGEAFF
TRBJ2-7 TRBV7-2 CASSAPGLAGGTLLREQYF
TRBJ2-7 TRBV5-1 CASSLAVAGAGEQYF
TRBJ2-7 TRBV4-1 CASSPGVGGEQYF
TRBJ2-7 TRBV9 CASSVGGRTYEQYF
TRBJ2-3 TRBV10-3 CAISEDRGLYDTQYF
TRBJ2-7 TRBV5-1 CASSLGSGSGEQYF
TRBJ1-5 TRBV6-5 CASNPSWGEGQPQHF
TRBJ2-2 TRBV28 CASSFSGLAGGPRTGELFF
TRBJ2-2 TRBV20-1 CSASTRAGELFF
TRBJ1-5 TRBV7-3 CASSETGGQPQHF
TRBJ2-7 TRBV2 CASSESRGLDEQYF
TRBJ1-6 TRBV6-6 CASSPPPGQGVSPLHF
TRBJ2-3 TRBV27 CASSLTGLDTQYF
TRBJ1-5 TRBV10-3 CAISGQGASNQPQHF
TRBJ2-7 TRBV14 CASSQVPDREYDEQYF
TRBJ2-3 TRBV29-1 CSGRQTSTDTQYF
TRBJ1-2 TRBV28 CASSLSDRANYGYTF
TRBJ1-5 TRBV5-1 CASSQGQGGNQPQHF
TRBJ1-5 TRBV27 CASSTAGGSQPQHF
TRBJ1-6 TRBV28 CASTPPGQGFSPLHF
TRBJ1-1 TRBV7-9 CASSSETGTYEAFF
TRBJ2-5 TRBV6-4 CASSENRGSETQYF
TRBJ1-6 TRBV1 CTSSQDPGTGLLYNSPLHF
TRBJ2-1 TRBV19 CASSIPGLNNEQFF
TRBJ2-4 TRBV5-1 CASSAGLAGGRDIQYF
TRBJ1-5 TRBV19 CASRIQGNQPQHF
TRBJ1-2 TRBV4-3 CASSQEVVRANYGYTF
TRBJ1-1 TRBV6-5 CASSYSKDRSEAFF
TRBJ2-7 TRBV11-1 CASSLGISGRGYEQYF
TRBJ2-3 TRBV2 CASSEALAGGTDTQYF